The rows below give T cell receptor gamma chains drawn from one sample of a study of gamma-delta chains in newborns, infants, children. TCRdb re-analyzed the reads via CATT. The top ten clones hold roughly 45% of a sample with about 2,200 gamma-chain clones, 30% of them seen once. Sequenced material: blood. The receptors shown here come from a child who was a newborn, infant or young child, either healthy, febrile or measles-vaccinated (not recorded which). Each CDR3 is given with its conserved first and last residue. Fields, in order: CDR3 length, J gene, V gene, clone size, CDR3 protein, CDR3 DNA. Clone size is stated in some rows and not others, as once, few, many or a class when expanded.

>17|TRGJP|TRGV9|-
CALWELVQELGKKIKVF
TGTGCCTTGTGGGAGTTAGTTCAAGAGTTGGGCAAAAAAATCAAGGTATTT
>13|TRGJ1/TRGJ2|TRGV3|-
CATWDGYYYKKLF
TGTGCCACCTGGGACGGTTATTATTATAAGAAACTCTTT
>17|TRGJP|TRGV9|-
CALWEVQNELGKKIKVF
TGTGCCTTGTGGGAGGTGCAAAACGAGTTGGGCAAAAAAATCAAGGTATTT
>13|TRGJ1/TRGJ2|TRGV5|-
CATWDNNYYKKLF
TGTGCCACCTGGGACAACAATTATTACAAGAAACTCTTT
>13|TRGJ1/TRGJ2|TRGV9|few
CALWEVLEYKKLF
TGTGCCTTGTGGGAGGTGCTTGAGTATAAGAAACTCTTT
>15|TRGJP1|TRGV4|-
CATWDGPTTGWFKIF
TGTGCCACCTGGGATGGGCCTACCACTGGTTGGTTCAAGATATTT
>11|TRGJ1/TRGJ2|TRGV4|few
CATWDGARKLF
TGTGCCACCTGGGATGGGGCCCGTAAGCTCTTT
>13|TRGJ1/TRGJ2|TRGV2|-
CATWDGPRWKKLF
TGTGCCACCTGGGACGGGCCACGTTGGAAGAAACTCTTT
>11|TRGJ1/TRGJ2|TRGV9|few
CALWEVHWKLF
TGTGCCTTGTGGGAGGTGCACTGGAAACTCTTT
>16|TRGJP|TRGV9|-
CALWEVIELGKKIKVF
TGTGCCTTGTGGGAGGTAATTGAGTTGGGCAAAAAAATCAAGGTATTT
>15|TRGJ1/TRGJ2|TRGV9|-
CALWEVGQVNYKKLF
TGTGCCTTGTGGGAGGTGGGTCAAGTGAATTATAAGAAACTCTTT
>13|TRGJ1/TRGJ2|TRGV3|few
CATWTQNYYKKLF
TGTGCCACCTGGACTCAGAATTATTATAAGAAACTCTTT
>12|TRGJ1/TRGJ2|TRGV4|medium-sized
CATWGNYYKKLF
TGTGCCACCTGGGGGAATTATTATAAGAAACTCTTT
>16|TRGJP2|TRGV4|few
CATWEVLPSSDWIKTF
TGTGCCACCTGGGAGGTCCTCCCCAGTAGTGATTGGATCAAGACGTTT
>16|TRGJP|TRGV9|-
CALWGPMELGKKIKVF
TGTGCCTTGTGGGGGCCCATGGAGTTGGGCAAAAAAATCAAGGTATTT